A single sample gave rise to the 28 T cell receptor beta chains below, sequenced in a study of cytomegalovirus exposure and HLA in healthy donors (dated 2017 in TCRdb). The method was the immunoSEQ multiplex PCR assay. For the multiplex PCR, a mixture combining 60 forward primers for TCR Vbeta segments and 13 reverse primers for TCR Jbeta segments was used. TCRdb carries this immuneACCESS record with in-frame sequences only. Its versions omit some clonotypes, under half of them owing to an unresolved V gene in the studies checked, with the rest unexplained. Within this sample are approximately 130,000 clones, with around 78% of them counted one time only. The ten largest make up approximately 1.5% of the sample. Sequenced input: PBMCs. These receptors all stem from a man aged 35-49 years in good health and CMV-seronegative.

The genes are TRBV2 and TRBJ1-2; D ambiguous. Between the trimmed V and J ends, which lost 6 bases and 5 bases, there was a span of 7 bases. CDR3 length: 11 amino acids. The germline gives CDR1 SNHLY, CDR2 FYNNEI. CDR3 DNA sequence: TGTGCCAGCAGGGCGGGGTATGGCTACACCTTC. Amino acid sequence: CASRAGYGYTF.

The V call is TRBV28, the J call TRBJ1-1, with 7 bases matching TRBD1. The CDR3 totals 18 residues. The J segment lost 0 bases and the V segment lost 1 base, leaving 11 bases of the junction unmatched. Germline lookup yields CDR1 MDHEN and CDR2 SYDVKM. CDR3 DNA: TGTGCCAGCAGTTTATTCGGGACAGCAAGCATTATGAACACTGAAGCTTTCTTT. Encoded protein: CASSLFGTASIMNTEAFF.

V and J are TRBV5-4 and TRBJ2-5, with D maybe TRBD1 (5 bases). From germline, CDR1 is SGHNT and CDR2 YYREEE (reference sequence). The ends were cut back, 0 bases at V and 3 bases at J, with 6 bases in the middle. The length of the CDR3 is 13 residues. As DNA, the CDR3 is TGTGCCAGCAGCTTGGTGACAGAAGAGACCCAGTACTTC. Amino acid sequence: CASSLVTEETQYF.

The CDR3 sequence: CASSLGAGGSYNEQFF. The CDR3 DNA reads TGTGCCAGCAGCTTGGGAGCGGGGGGCAGTTACAATGAGCAGTTCTTC. The chain combines TRBV5-4 with TRBJ2-1; TRBD2 agrees at 9 bases. Per germline, CDR1 SGHNT and CDR2 YYREEE (reference sequence). The CDR3 is made up of 16 amino acids. V lost 0 bases and J lost 4; bases outside the gene matches: 5.

The chain recombines TRBV10-2 with TRBJ2-2; D is perhaps TRBD2 (6 bases). The germline CDR1 and CDR2 sequences are WSHSY and SAAADI. V lost 5 bases to trimming and J lost 3 bases, with 13 bases between them. This CDR3 is 15 amino acids long. CDR3: CASSITGEYTGELFF. Here the CDR3 DNA reads TGCGCCAGCAGTATAACGGGGGAGTACACCGGGGAGCTGTTTTTT.

This clone appeared once. J is TRBJ1-1 and V is TRBV6-5; 9 bases map to TRBD1. V lost 5 bases to trimming and J lost 1 base; unmatched junction nucleotides: 2. Germline values: CDR1 MNHEY, CDR2 SVGAGI. CDR3 length: 14 residues. CDR3 DNA sequence: TGTGCCAGCAGTACAGGGGGCCCGAACACTGAAGCTTTCTTT. Its translation is CASSTGGPNTEAFF.

This chain uses TRBV11-2 with TRBJ2-7, with D possibly TRBD2 on 5 matching bases. With 0 bases removed from V and 7 bases from J, the gap between germline ends came to 16 bases. The length of the CDR3 is 15 residues. From germline, CDR1 is SGHAT and CDR2 FQNNGV. The CDR3 is CASSLDGISSGEQYF. The CDR3 DNA reads as TGTGCCAGCAGCTTAGATGGGATCTCCTCGGGAGAGCAGTACTTC.

This rearrangement joins TRBV4-3 to TRBJ2-5; TRBD1 is a possible D gene (5 bases). Trimming removed 0 bases at V and 2 bases at J, with 13 bases between. Per the germline V gene, CDR1 is LGHNA and CDR2 is YSLEER. The CDR3 runs 16 residues. CDR3 in DNA: TGCGCCAGCAGCCAAGATCTCGGACAAACTCAAGAGACCCAGTACTTC. Protein: CASSQDLGQTQETQYF.

This clone was counted between two and nine times. The chain couples TRBV4-3 to TRBJ2-1, with 7 bases fitting TRBD1. The ends lost 5 bases at V and 5 bases at J; junction bases unmatched: 3. CDR3 size: 13 residues. Germline CDR1 LGHNA, CDR2 YSLEER. This CDR3 is CASSGQVNNEQFF. CDR3 DNA sequence: TGCGCCAGCAGCGGACAGGTAAACAATGAGCAGTTCTTC.

This clone was detected only once. The chain joins TRBV5-1 to TRBJ2-1; D might be TRBD2 (5 bases). The CDR3 covers 15 residues. Trimming shortened V by 2 bases and J by 0 bases, and 9 bases separated the two germline ends. CDR1 is SGHRS and CDR2 is YFSETQ in the germline V gene. CDR3 region: CASSFGVSSYNEQFF. Here the CDR3 DNA reads TGCGCCAGCAGCTTCGGGGTCAGCTCCTACAATGAGCAGTTCTTC.

This clone was picked up a small number of times. The J gene is TRBJ2-4, the V gene TRBV9; tentatively, D is TRBD2 (6 bases). Germline V gene data show CDR1 as SGDLS and CDR2 as YYNGEE. The CDR3 totals 15 residues. Trimming left V 3 bases short and J 9 bases short, with 19 bases between. CDR3 DNA: TGTGCCAGCAGCGACAAGGAGGGGATTAGTAGCATTCAGTACTTC. Protein: CASSDKEGISSIQYF.

This chain connects TRBV5-1 to TRBJ2-1; possibly TRBD1 for D (5 bases). Per germline, CDR1 SGHRS and CDR2 YFSETQ. There are 14 residues in the CDR3. V dropped 0 bases and J dropped 4 bases, with 8 bases sitting between them. The CDR3 spells CASSLAGQYNEQFF. The CDR3 nucleotides are TGCGCCAGCAGCTTGGCAGGACAATACAATGAGCAGTTCTTC.

This chain connects TRBV5-8 to TRBJ2-7; tentative D call: TRBD2 (7 bases). Trimming cost V 2 bases and J 7 bases, with 13 bases left between them. The CDR3 is 13 residues long. CDR1 SGHTS and CDR2 YDEGEE come from the germline V gene. The CDR3 sequence: CASSFRGAKEQYF. In nucleotides, the CDR3 is TGTGCCAGCAGCTTCCGGGGGGCAAAGGAGCAGTACTTC.

In this sample, this clone turned up a few times. The genes are TRBV5-1 and TRBJ1-5, with 12 bases identical to TRBD1. Per germline, CDR1 SGHRS and CDR2 YFSETQ. The CDR3 spans 15 residues. The J segment lost 7 bases and the V segment lost 4 bases, leaving 6 bases of the junction unmatched. The CDR3 DNA is TGCGCCAGCAGCAGGGACAGGGGGCCGAGACAGCCCCAGCATTTT. This codes for CASSRDRGPRQPQHF.

The chain employs TRBV12-5 and TRBJ1-5; 11 bases line up with TRBD1. CDR1 is LGHNT and CDR2 is FRNRAP in the germline V gene. The trim removed 4 bases at V and 2 bases at J, leaving 7 bases unmatched. This CDR3 is built from 17 residues. In DNA form, the CDR3 reads TGTGCTAGTGGTTCCGGGACAGGGGGTGAGGGCAATCAGCCCCAGCATTTT. Protein sequence: CASGSGTGGEGNQPQHF.

The chain employs TRBV5-1 and TRBJ2-2; the D gene is possibly TRBD1 (6 bases). The CDR3 spans 13 residues. Trimming removed 2 bases at V and 5 bases at J, with 7 bases between. CDR1 is SGHRS and CDR2 is YFSETQ in the germline V gene. Written as DNA, the CDR3 is TGCGCCAGCAGCTTACAGGGTACCGGGGAGCTGTTTTTT. It encodes CASSLQGTGELFF. The variable domain in full, with the rest retrieved from reference TRBV5-1 and TRBJ2-2, is KAGVTQTPRYLIKTRGQQVTLSCSPISGHRSVSWYQQTPGQGLQFLFEYFSETQRNKGNFPGRFSGRQFSNSRSEMNVSTLELGDSALYLCASSLQGTGELFFGEGSRLTVL.

This chain joins TRBV29-1 and TRBJ2-7; D is unclear. The CDR3 covers 12 residues. V lost 6 bases to trimming and J lost 4 bases, with 13 bases between them. Germline CDR1 and CDR2: SQVTM and ANQGSEA. CDR3 coding DNA: TGCAGCGTGAGCGTATCCGGATACGAGCAGTACTTC. Protein: CSVSVSGYEQYF.

This clone occurred once. The chain recombines TRBV7-9 with TRBJ2-7; the match to TRBD2 covers 11 bases. After removal of 5 bases from V and 6 bases from J, the junction contained 3 bases not matched to a gene. The CDR3 covers 13 residues. CDR1 is SEHNR, CDR2 FQNEAQ, per germline (reference sequence). The CDR3: CASSTSGSREQYF. The CDR3 DNA is TGTGCCAGCAGCACTAGCGGGAGTCGCGAGCAGTACTTC.

The chain links TRBV29-1 to TRBJ2-1; D possibly corresponds to TRBD1 (6 bases). V gave up 3 bases and J gave up 2 bases, with 11 bases separating them. CDR3 length: 14 residues. In germline, CDR1 is SQVTM, CDR2 ANQGSEA. CDR3 in amino acids: CSVEPRDTYNEQFF. CDR3 sequence (DNA): TGCAGCGTTGAGCCCCGGGACACCTACAATGAGCAGTTCTTC.

V is TRBV7-6 and J is TRBJ2-2; D is unclear. Trimming stripped 5 bases from V and 6 bases from J, with 13 bases between. The V gene's germline CDR1 is SGHVS and CDR2 FNYEAQ. CDR3 length: 14 amino acids. This chain's CDR3 is CASSPPVAPGELFF. The CDR3 DNA reads as TGTGCCAGCAGCCCCCCGGTAGCTCCCGGGGAGCTGTTTTTT.

A remark on this clone: The germline gene is not matched at one end of the junction; a read error may be the cause. The rearrangement links TRBV7-9 to TRBJ1-2; no reliable D call. Germline CDR1 SEHNR, CDR2 FQNEAQ (reference sequence). CDR3 length equals 14 residues. The CDR3 DNA follows: TGTTCCAGCAGCTTATCGTTAGCTAACTATGGCTACACCTTC. It yields the protein CSSSLSLANYGYTF.

J is TRBJ2-5 and V is TRBV7-9; D remains ambiguous. The V gene lost 3 bases and the J gene lost 4 bases, with 3 bases spanning the gap. CDR1 is SEHNR, CDR2 FQNEAQ, per germline (reference sequence). The CDR3 contains 11 residues. The CDR3 protein is CASSFVETQYF. CDR3 coding DNA: TGTGCCAGCAGCTTCGTAGAGACCCAGTACTTC.

The chain recombines TRBV7-2 with TRBJ1-1; 9 nucleotides align to TRBD1. The CDR3 runs 14 residues. V lost 5 bases to trimming and J lost 3 bases; unmatched junction nucleotides: 4. CDR1 is SGHTA, CDR2 FQGNSA, per germline. For the CDR3, the DNA is TGTGCCAGCAGCCGGGACAGGGATTACACTGAAGCTTTCTTT. Protein sequence: CASSRDRDYTEAFF.

The V call is TRBV7-2, the J call TRBJ2-1; TRBD2 aligns across 7 bases. V dropped 6 bases and J dropped 3; count of bases not matched to a gene: 8. The CDR3 is 15 amino acids. Germline V gene sequence: CDR1 SGHTA, CDR2 FQGNSA. The CDR3 DNA reads as TGTGCCAGCAGTCTAAGCGCGGGAGACTACAATGAGCAGTTCTTC. Encoded protein: CASSLSAGDYNEQFF.

This chain links TRBV6-5 with TRBJ2-7, with D possibly TRBD2 on 5 matching bases. V was shortened by 4 bases and J by 6 bases, with 13 bases between the two germline ends. From germline, CDR1 is MNHEY and CDR2 SVGAGI. The CDR3 covers 13 residues. The chain's CDR3 is CASSSARAGEQYF. The CDR3 DNA follows: TGTGCCAGCAGTTCCGCCCGGGCGGGCGAGCAGTACTTC.

This chain joins TRBV5-1 and TRBJ2-7, with a weak D call TRBD2 (5 bases). Trimming cost V 2 bases and J 7 bases, with 19 bases left between them. Germline CDR1 is SGHRS and CDR2 is YFSETQ. The CDR3 is 15 amino acids. The chain's CDR3 is CASSLGQDGSGEQYF. The CDR3 coding sequence is TGCGCCAGCAGCTTAGGCCAGGACGGCTCGGGAGAGCAGTACTTC.

V is TRBV28 and J is TRBJ2-7; TRBD2 is a possible D gene (6 bases). The CDR3 runs to 15 residues. V was cut by 2 bases and J by 3 bases, with 14 bases left in between. The germline V gene has CDR1 MDHEN and CDR2 SYDVKM. The DNA of the CDR3 is TGTGCCAGCAGTTTAACCCCCGACGGGGGCTACGAGCAGTACTTC. This sequence encodes CASSLTPDGGYEQYF.

With regard to this clone: At one end, the junction sequence differs from germline, possibly due to a read error. The chain carries TRBV7-7 and TRBJ2-1; D is perhaps TRBD2 (5 bases). This CDR3 region has 13 residues. Germline values: CDR1 SSHAT, CDR2 FNYEAQ (reference sequence). The CDR3, as DNA: TGTGCTAGCAGCTATCGCGGGCGGAATGAGCAGTTCTTC. It encodes CASSYRGRNEQFF.